This T cell receptor beta chain is from a study of blood T cell repertoires in COVID-19. Trimming cost V 2 bases and J 0 bases, with 16 bases left between them. Per the germline V gene, CDR1 is GTSNPN and CDR2 is SVGIG (reference sequence). The CDR3 loop spans 16 amino acids. TCRdb's copy holds only in-frame clones and misses some; the assay was immunoSEQ multiplex PCR. The repertoire holds some 200,000 clones, with about nine tenths as singletons. Material: PBMCs or T cells enriched from blood (not recorded which). The TCR sequence derives from a woman aged 50 to 60 in a cohort exposed to, infected with or recovered from COVID-19 (not recorded which). The J gene is TRBJ1-1, the V gene TRBV30; D unresolved. The CDR3 protein is CAWSQPAGVMNTEAFF. The CDR3 coding sequence is TGTGCCTGGAGTCAGCCAGCAGGCGTTATGAACACTGAAGCTTTCTTT.